This entry concerns a single T cell receptor beta chain. Its matching antigen is unknown. These data are taken from a study of cytotoxic CD8 clonotypes in ibrutinib-treated CLL. Study-wide context: After a median roughly twelve months on treatment (6 to 36), response samples were drawn. Overall study results and limits: At ibrutinib response, clonality increased, and at progression it declined back toward baseline. Public clonotypes occurred uncommonly; on treatment, they contracted or remained stable.

Clones were read by immunoSEQ multiplex PCR, and TCRdb kept only the in-frame ones, dropping some. The sample has around 91,000 clones, about 86% seen once. About 2.2 micrograms of genomic DNA (from cryopreserved PBMCs) were used for TCR beta libraries. There are 16 residues in the CDR3. From germline, CDR1 is SGHDT and CDR2 YYEEEE. V was pared by 1 base and J by 2 bases, with 6 bases of the junction left unmatched. Here the sequenced sample was PBMCs, taken before ibrutinib treatment. The source is a human donor with chronic lymphocytic leukemia. The chain joins TRBV5-6 to TRBJ1-3, with 7 bases aligning to TRBD1. The CDR3 loop is CASSLLQGRTGNTIYF. The CDR3 coding sequence is TGTGCCAGCAGCTTGTTACAGGGGAGGACTGGAAACACCATATATTTT.